The 16 T cell receptor beta chains below were found in one sample sequenced in a study of T-cell memory formation after mild COVID-19. TCRdb processed the 5' RACE reads anew with MiXCR; each CDR3 protein has one entry. The top ten hold around 20% of the sample, which has around 300,000 distinct CDR3 sequences, about 13% seen once. Source material: PBMCs or a T cell subset sorted from them (not recorded which). These receptor sequences come from a man aged 18-30 years who had mild COVID-19 (a few samples of this study predate the infection). Cell type and time point are not known.

With respect to this clonotype: A junction end diverges from the germline sequence, so it may reflect a read error. This chain links TRBV6-6 with TRBJ1-5, with 8 bases lining up with TRBD1. CDR1 is MNHNY, CDR2 SVGAGI, per germline (reference sequence). The CDR3 extends over 15 amino acids. The CDR3 sequence is CASSYTGGGNHPQHF. The DNA of the CDR3 is TGTGCCAGCAGTTACACAGGGGGGGGCAATCATCCCCAGCATTTT.

This clonotype was detected a few times. The gene calls are TRBV5-5 and TRBJ2-3, with a tentative D call TRBD1 (5 bases). The CDR3 is 14 amino acids. The V gene's germline CDR1 is SGHKS and CDR2 YYEKEE (reference sequence). The V end was cut by 2 bases, the J end by 4 bases, with 11 bases between. In DNA form, the CDR3 reads TGTGCCAGCAGCTTATCGCGACAGTCAGATACGCAGTATTTT. Protein product: CASSLSRQSDTQYF.

This chain joins TRBV12-5 and TRBJ1-1; possible D gene TRBD1, 5 bases. The CDR3 is 13 residues long. Germline CDR1 is LGHNT and CDR2 is FRNRAP. The V and J ends lost 6 bases and 4 bases respectively, with 12 bases between them. The CDR3 spells CASGGGGITEAFF. The CDR3 nucleotides read TGTGCTAGTGGGGGGGGAGGAATCACTGAAGCTTTCTTT.

This clonotype was observed many times. The rearrangement uses TRBV5-1 and TRBJ2-3; D might be TRBD2 (6 bases). V was pared by 5 bases and J by 4 bases, with 14 bases between. CDR3 size: 14 residues. Germline V CDR1 and CDR2: SGHRS, YFSETQ. The CDR3 DNA reads TGCGCCAGCAGGGCAGCGGGCGGAGCAGATACGCAGTATTTT. It encodes CASRAAGGADTQYF. Full variable domain (outside the CDR3, taken from reference TRBV5-1 and TRBJ2-3): KAGVTQTPRYLIKTRGQQVTLSCSPISGHRSVSWYQQTPGQGLQFLFEYFSETQRNKGNFPGRFSGRQFSNSRSEMNVSTLELGDSALYLCASRAAGGADTQYFGPGTRLTVL.

J is TRBJ2-3 and V is TRBV7-9, with D perhaps matching TRBD2 (7 bases). The CDR3 length is 15 residues. Germline values: CDR1 SEHNR, CDR2 FQNEAQ (reference sequence). Trimming took off 5 bases at V and 2 bases at J, with 14 bases between the two ends. In DNA, the CDR3 is TGTGCCAGCAGCCGCGGGGGCTTCTCCACAGATACGCAGTATTTT. This translates into CASSRGGFSTDTQYF.

This clonotype turned up a few times. The CDR3 nucleotides are TGTGCCAGCAGCGGCCCAGGTCGACAGGACAATGAGCAGTTCTTC. It encodes CASSGPGRQDNEQFF. The chain has TRBV9 and TRBJ2-1; a possible D gene is TRBD1 (6 bases). The CDR3 is made up of 15 amino acids. Germline values: CDR1 SGDLS, CDR2 YYNGEE. V was cut by 3 bases and J by 5 bases, with 15 bases left in between.

This chain links TRBV30 with TRBJ1-1, with D unresolved. From germline, CDR1 is GTSNPN and CDR2 SVGIG (reference sequence). The CDR3 loop spans 13 amino acids. V was shortened by 1 base and J by 7 bases, with 13 bases between the two germline ends. The CDR3 loop reads CAWSEAALSEAFF. CDR3 bases: TGTGCCTGGAGTGAGGCGGCTCTGAGTGAAGCTTTCTTT.

The V call is TRBV6-2 or TRBV6-3, the J call TRBJ2-3, with unresolved D. V was trimmed by 2 bases and J by 5 bases, leaving 5 bases between them. The CDR3 is made up of 12 amino acids. Germline CDR1 and CDR2: MNHEY and SVGEGT. The CDR3 reads CASSYIQDTQYF. The DNA for the CDR3 is TGTGCCAGCAGTTACATTCAAGATACGCAGTATTTT.

This clonotype was found a few times. The V call is TRBV6-5, the J call TRBJ2-3; D is unclear. Germline CDR1 is MNHEY and CDR2 is SVGAGI. The CDR3 length is 15 residues. Deletions cut 0 bases from V and 2 bases from J, with 9 bases between. The CDR3 sequence is CASSYSMLATDTQYF. The CDR3 DNA follows: TGTGCCAGCAGTTACTCGATGCTGGCCACAGATACGCAGTATTTT.

In this sample, this clonotype turned up a few times. This chain links TRBV5-1 with TRBJ2-7; D may match TRBD1 or TRBD2 (5 bases each). V lost 2 bases and J 4 bases, leaving 25 bases between the germline ends. The germline gives CDR1 SGHRS, CDR2 YFSETQ. The CDR3 consists of 18 residues. The CDR3 region is CASSFGNVPSTGPYEQYF. The DNA of the CDR3 is TGCGCCAGCAGCTTCGGTAACGTACCGTCCACGGGGCCTTACGAGCAGTACTTC.

V gene TRBV4-3 combines with J gene TRBJ2-3, with no clear D. This CDR3 comprises 14 residues. CDR1 is LGHNA, CDR2 YSLEER, per germline. Trimming cost V 0 bases and J 6 bases, with 10 bases left between them. CDR3 sequence (DNA): TGCGCCAGCAGCCAAGAAAACGACCCGGATACGCAGTATTTT. It specifies CASSQENDPDTQYF.

A few counts support this clonotype. The chain is built from TRBV6-2 or TRBV6-3 and TRBJ2-2; D is undetermined. This CDR3 has 13 residues. CDR1 MNHEY and CDR2 SVGEGT come from the germline V gene. V lost 2 bases to trimming and J lost 5 bases, with 6 bases between them. The DNA for the CDR3 is TGTGCCAGCAGTTACCCCGAGACCGGGGAGCTGTTTTTT. Amino acid sequence: CASSYPETGELFF.

The chain is built from TRBV20-1 and TRBJ2-3, with D maybe TRBD1 (5 bases). The CDR3 length is 11 residues. Trimming took 6 bases from V and 1 from J, leaving 5 bases between them. CDR1 and CDR2 (germline): DFQATT, SNEGSKA (reference sequence). CDR3 DNA: TGCAGTGCGACAGGCACAGATACGCAGTATTTT. As protein: CSATGTDTQYF.

This clonotype has just a few counts. The chain is built from TRBV10-3 and TRBJ2-1; 9 nucleotides align to TRBD2. The ends lost 0 bases at V and 11 bases at J; junction bases unmatched: 14. This CDR3 is built from 17 residues. Germline CDR1 and CDR2: ENHRY and SYGVKD. CDR3 region: CAISESRVAGATMKQFF. For the CDR3, the DNA is TGTGCCATCAGTGAGTCGAGGGTAGCGGGGGCCACAATGAAGCAGTTCTTC.

This clonotype has at least ten counts. This chain connects TRBV29-1 to TRBJ2-7; a possible D gene is TRBD2 (6 bases). This CDR3 is built from 12 residues. V lost 6 bases and J lost 5, with 14 bases in between. Germline lookup yields CDR1 SQVTM and CDR2 ANQGSEA. For the CDR3, the DNA is TGCAGCGTGGCTTGGGGAGGAGACGAGCAGTACTTC. Translated: CSVAWGGDEQYF.

This clonotype has at least ten counts. The V call is TRBV5-1, the J call TRBJ2-7; D is perhaps TRBD1 (5 bases). The CDR3 contains 15 residues. V was clipped by 5 bases and J by 2 bases, with 17 bases between them. CDR1 SGHRS and CDR2 YFSETQ come from the germline V gene. The chain's CDR3 is CASRFQSGNAYEQYF. The CDR3 bases are TGCGCCAGCAGATTCCAGTCAGGGAACGCCTACGAGCAGTACTTC.